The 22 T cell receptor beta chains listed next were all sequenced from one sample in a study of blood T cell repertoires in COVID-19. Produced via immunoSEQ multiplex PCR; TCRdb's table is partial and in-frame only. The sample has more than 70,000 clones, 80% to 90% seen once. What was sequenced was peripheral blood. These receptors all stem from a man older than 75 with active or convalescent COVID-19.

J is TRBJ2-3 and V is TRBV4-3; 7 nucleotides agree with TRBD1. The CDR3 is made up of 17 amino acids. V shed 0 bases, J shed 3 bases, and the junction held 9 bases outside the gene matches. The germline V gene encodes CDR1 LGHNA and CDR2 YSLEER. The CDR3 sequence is CASSQEAGTDKTDTQYF. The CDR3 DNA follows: TGCGCCAGCAGCCAAGAAGCCGGGACAGACAAAACAGATACGCAGTATTTT.

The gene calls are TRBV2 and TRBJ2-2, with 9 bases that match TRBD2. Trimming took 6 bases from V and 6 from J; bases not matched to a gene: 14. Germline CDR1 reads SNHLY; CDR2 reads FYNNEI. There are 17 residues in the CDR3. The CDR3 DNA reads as TGTGCCAGCAGCCCTCACGGGGGGCGGGAGGGAGCCGGGGAGCTGTTTTTT. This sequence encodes CASSPHGGREGAGELFF.

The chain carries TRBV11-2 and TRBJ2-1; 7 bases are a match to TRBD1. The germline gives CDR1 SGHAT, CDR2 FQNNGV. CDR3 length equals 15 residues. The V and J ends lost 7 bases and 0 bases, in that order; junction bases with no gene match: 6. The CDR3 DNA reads TGTGCCAGCACCCCCCGGGACAGCTCCTACAATGAGCAGTTCTTC. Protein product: CASTPRDSSYNEQFF.

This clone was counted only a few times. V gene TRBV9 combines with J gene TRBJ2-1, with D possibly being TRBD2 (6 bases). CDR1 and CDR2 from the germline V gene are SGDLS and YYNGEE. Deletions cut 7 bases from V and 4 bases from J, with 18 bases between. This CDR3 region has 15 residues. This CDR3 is CASGRRGETYNEQFF. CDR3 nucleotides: TGTGCCAGCGGGCGTCGCGGGGAGACGTACAATGAGCAGTTCTTC.

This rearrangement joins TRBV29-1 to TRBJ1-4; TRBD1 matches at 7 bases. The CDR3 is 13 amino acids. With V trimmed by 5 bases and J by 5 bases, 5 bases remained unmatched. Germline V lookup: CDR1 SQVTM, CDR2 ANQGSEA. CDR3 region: CSVRQGSNEKLFF. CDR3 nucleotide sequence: TGCAGCGTTCGACAGGGTTCCAATGAAAAACTGTTTTTT.

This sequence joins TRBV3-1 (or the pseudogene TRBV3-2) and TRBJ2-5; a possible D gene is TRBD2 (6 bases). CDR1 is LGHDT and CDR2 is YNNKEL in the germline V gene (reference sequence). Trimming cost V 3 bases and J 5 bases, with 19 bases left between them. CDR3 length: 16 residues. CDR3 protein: CASSQIGRQARETQYF. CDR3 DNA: TGTGCCAGCAGCCAGATTGGGAGGCAGGCGAGGGAGACCCAGTACTTC.

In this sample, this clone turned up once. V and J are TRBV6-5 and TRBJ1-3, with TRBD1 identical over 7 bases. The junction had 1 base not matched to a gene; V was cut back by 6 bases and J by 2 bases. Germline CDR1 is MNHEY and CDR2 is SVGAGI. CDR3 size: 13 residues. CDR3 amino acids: CASSGTAGNTIYF. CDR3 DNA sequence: TGTGCCAGCAGCGGGACAGCTGGAAACACCATATATTTT.

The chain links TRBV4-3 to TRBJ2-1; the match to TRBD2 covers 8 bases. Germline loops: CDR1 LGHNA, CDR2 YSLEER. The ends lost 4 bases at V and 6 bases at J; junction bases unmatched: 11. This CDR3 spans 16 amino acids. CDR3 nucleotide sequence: TGCGCCAGCAGCCGCAGTCTCTCCGGGGGGGGCAATGAGCAGTTCTTC. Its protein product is CASSRSLSGGGNEQFF.

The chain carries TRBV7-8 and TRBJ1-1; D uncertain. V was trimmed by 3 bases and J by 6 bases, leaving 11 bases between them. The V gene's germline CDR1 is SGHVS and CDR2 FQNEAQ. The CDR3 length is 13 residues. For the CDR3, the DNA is TGTGCCAGCAGCTTCTCGGGATTCCCTGAAGCTTTCTTT. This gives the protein CASSFSGFPEAFF.

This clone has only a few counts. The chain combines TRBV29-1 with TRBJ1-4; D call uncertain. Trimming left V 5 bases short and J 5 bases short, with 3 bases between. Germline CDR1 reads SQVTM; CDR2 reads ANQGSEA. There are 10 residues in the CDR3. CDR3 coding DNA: TGCAGCGTTCTGAATGAAAAACTGTTTTTT. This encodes CSVLNEKLFF.

CDR3 DNA: TGTGCCAGCAGTCCCCGACTAGCGGAGATCTACTACAATGAGCAGTTCTTC. Amino acids: CASSPRLAEIYYNEQFF. This rearrangement joins TRBV28 to TRBJ2-1; 9 nucleotides match TRBD2. V gave up 5 bases and J gave up 3 bases; unmatched junction bases: 11. The CDR3 has 17 residues. Germline CDR1 is MDHEN and CDR2 is SYDVKM. The whole variable domain, remainder taken from reference TRBV28 and TRBJ2-1, is DVKVTQSSRYLVKRTGEKVFLECVQDMDHENMFWYRQDPGLGLRLIYFSYDVKMKEKGDIPEGYSVSREKKERFSLILESASTNQTSMYLCASSPRLAEIYYNEQFFGPGTRLTVL.

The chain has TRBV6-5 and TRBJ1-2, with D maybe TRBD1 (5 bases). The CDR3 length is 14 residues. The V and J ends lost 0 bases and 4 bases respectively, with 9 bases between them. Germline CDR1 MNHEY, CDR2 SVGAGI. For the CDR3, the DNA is TGTGCCAGCAGTTACTCGGGCAGGGCCTATGGCTACACCTTC. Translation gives CASSYSGRAYGYTF.

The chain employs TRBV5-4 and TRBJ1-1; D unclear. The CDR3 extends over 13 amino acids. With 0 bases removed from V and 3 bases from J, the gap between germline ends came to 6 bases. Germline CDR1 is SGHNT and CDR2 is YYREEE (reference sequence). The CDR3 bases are TGTGCCAGCAGCTTGGTTGGCTACACTGAAGCTTTCTTT. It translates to CASSLVGYTEAFF.

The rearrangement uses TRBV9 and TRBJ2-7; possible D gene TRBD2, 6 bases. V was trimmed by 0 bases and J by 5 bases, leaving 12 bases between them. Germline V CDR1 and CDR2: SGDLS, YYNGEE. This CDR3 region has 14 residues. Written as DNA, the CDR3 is TGTGCCAGCAGCGTAGGTGTGACTAGAAACGAGCAGTACTTC. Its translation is CASSVGVTRNEQYF.

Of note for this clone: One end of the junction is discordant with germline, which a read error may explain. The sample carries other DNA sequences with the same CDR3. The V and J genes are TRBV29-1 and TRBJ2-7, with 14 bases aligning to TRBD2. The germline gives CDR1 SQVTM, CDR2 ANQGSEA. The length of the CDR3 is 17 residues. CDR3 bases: TGCAGCGTTGGGGGACTAGCGGGAGTAATCGGAACCTACGAACAGTACTTC. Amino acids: CSVGGLAGVIGTYEQYF.

CDR3 sequence (DNA): TGTGCCAGCAGTTGGACAGTGAATTCACCCCTCCACTTT. Protein sequence: CASSWTVNSPLHF. The V and J genes are TRBV6-2 or TRBV6-3 and TRBJ1-6; maybe TRBD1 (6 bases). Per germline, CDR1 MNHEY and CDR2 SVGEGT. The CDR3 consists of 13 residues. Trimming shortened V by 4 bases and J by 7 bases, and 8 bases separated the two germline ends.

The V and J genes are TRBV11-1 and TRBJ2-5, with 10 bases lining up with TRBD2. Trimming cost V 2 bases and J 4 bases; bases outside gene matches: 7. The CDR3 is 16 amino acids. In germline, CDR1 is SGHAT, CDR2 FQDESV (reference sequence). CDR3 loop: CASSLSSGRAGETQYF. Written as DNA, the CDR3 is TGTGCCAGCAGCTTATCCAGCGGGAGGGCCGGAGAGACCCAGTACTTC.

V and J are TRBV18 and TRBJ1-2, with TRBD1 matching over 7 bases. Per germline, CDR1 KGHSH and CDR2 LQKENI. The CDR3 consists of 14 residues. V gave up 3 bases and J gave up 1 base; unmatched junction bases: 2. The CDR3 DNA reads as TGTGCCAGCTCACCTCGGGACAGTAACTATGGCTACACCTTC. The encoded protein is CASSPRDSNYGYTF.

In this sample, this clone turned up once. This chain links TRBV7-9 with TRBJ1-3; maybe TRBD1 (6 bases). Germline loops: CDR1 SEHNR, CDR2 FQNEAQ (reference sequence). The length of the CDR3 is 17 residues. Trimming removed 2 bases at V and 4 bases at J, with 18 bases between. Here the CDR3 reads CASSLRSRGAQGNTIYF. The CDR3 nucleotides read TGTGCCAGCAGCTTACGGTCTCGGGGGGCACAAGGAAACACCATATATTTT.

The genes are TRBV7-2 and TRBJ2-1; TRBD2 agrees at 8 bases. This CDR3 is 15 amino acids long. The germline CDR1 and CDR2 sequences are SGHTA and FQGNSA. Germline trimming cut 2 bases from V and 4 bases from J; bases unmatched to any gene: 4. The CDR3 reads CASSLSTSGYNEQFF. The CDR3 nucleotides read TGTGCCAGCAGCTTAAGCACTAGCGGATACAATGAGCAGTTCTTC.

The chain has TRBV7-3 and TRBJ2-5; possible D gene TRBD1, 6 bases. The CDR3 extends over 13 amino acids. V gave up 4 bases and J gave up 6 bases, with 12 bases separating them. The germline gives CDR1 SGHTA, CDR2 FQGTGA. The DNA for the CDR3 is TGTGCCAGCAGCTCTACAGGGAGTAAGACCCAGTACTTC. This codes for CASSSTGSKTQYF.

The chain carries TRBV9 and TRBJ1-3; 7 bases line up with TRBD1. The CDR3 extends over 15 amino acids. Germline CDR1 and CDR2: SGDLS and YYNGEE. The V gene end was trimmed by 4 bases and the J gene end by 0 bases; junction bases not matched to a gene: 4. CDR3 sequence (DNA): TGTGCCAGCAGCCCGCAGGGGGTCTCTGGAAACACCATATATTTT. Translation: CASSPQGVSGNTIYF.